The 28 T cell receptor beta chains below were found in one sample sequenced in a study of T cell responses to AZD1222 COVID-19 vaccine. Produced via immunoSEQ multiplex PCR; TCRdb's table is partial and in-frame only. The profile shows 190,000 or so clones, about 93% of them singletons. The sample in question was peripheral blood, obtained 28 days after the second AZD1222 dose. Receptor source: an adult who received the AZD1222 COVID-19 vaccine.

The J gene is TRBJ1-5, the V gene TRBV19; no firm D call. Trimming removed 4 bases at V and 3 bases at J, with 4 bases between. This CDR3 has 12 amino acids. CDR1 and CDR2 from the germline V gene are LNHDA and SQIVND (reference sequence). The CDR3 DNA is TGTGCCAGTAGTAGTTACAATCAGCCCCAGCATTTT. Translation: CASSSYNQPQHF.

In its sample, this clone was seen once. The chain employs TRBV12-3 or TRBV12-4 and TRBJ1-6; 7 bases fit TRBD1. V lost 6 bases, J lost 9 bases, and 5 bases stayed unmatched. The length of the CDR3 is 13 residues. CDR3 region: CASRGGQFSPLHF. Here the CDR3 DNA reads TGTGCCAGCAGGGGGGGACAGTTTTCACCCCTCCACTTT.

The chain employs TRBV9 and TRBJ1-5; 10 bases match TRBD1. The CDR3 contains 16 residues. CDR1 and CDR2 from the germline V gene are SGDLS and YYNGEE. The ends lost 2 bases at V and 0 bases at J; junction bases unmatched: 2. The CDR3 coding sequence is TGTGCCAGCAGCGTGGGGACAGGGGCTAGCAATCAGCCCCAGCATTTT. Its protein is CASSVGTGASNQPQHF.

V is TRBV4-3 and J is TRBJ1-1; unclear D gene. Germline V gene data show CDR1 as LGHNA and CDR2 as YSLEER. This CDR3 is 13 amino acids long. Deletions cut 0 bases from V and 8 bases from J, with 10 bases between. CDR3 DNA sequence: TGCGCCAGCAGCCAAGATTCGGGGAGGGAAGCTTTCTTT. Amino acid sequence: CASSQDSGREAFF.

The chain has TRBV25-1 and TRBJ1-1; unclear D gene. The CDR3 is 15 amino acids. Germline V gives CDR1 MGHDK, CDR2 SYGVNS. The V gene lost 6 bases and the J gene lost 5 bases, with 19 bases spanning the gap. The CDR3 sequence: CASSPIVGFGTEAFF. The CDR3 DNA follows: TGTGCCAGCAGCCCCATTGTAGGGTTTGGGACTGAAGCTTTCTTT.

This sequence joins TRBV7-2 and TRBJ1-2, with D tentatively TRBD1 (6 bases). V lost 4 bases to trimming and J lost 4 bases, with 13 bases between them. The germline V gene has CDR1 SGHTA and CDR2 FQGNSA. The CDR3 runs 14 residues. The CDR3: CASSSDSRIYGYTF. The CDR3 DNA sequence: TGTGCCAGCAGCTCGGACAGCCGGATCTATGGCTACACCTTC.

Written as DNA, the CDR3 is TGTGCCAGCAGTTTTTATGGCAATTCACCCCTCCACTTT. This gives the protein CASSFYGNSPLHF. V is TRBV12-3 or TRBV12-4 and J is TRBJ1-6; D remains ambiguous. Trimming removed 3 bases at V and 7 bases at J, with 7 bases between. This CDR3 region has 13 residues.

This clone was observed a single time. The V gene is TRBV19, the J gene TRBJ1-2; 9 bases agree with TRBD1. V trimming: 4 bases; J trimming: 8 bases; junction bases outside the gene matches: 5. CDR1 is LNHDA, CDR2 SQIVND, per germline (reference sequence). The CDR3 has 13 residues. CDR3 sequence (DNA): TGTGCCAGTAGTACGGGACAGGGAAGGGGCTACACCTTC. Residues: CASSTGQGRGYTF.

The rearrangement uses TRBV11-3 and TRBJ2-5, with TRBD2 matching 8 bases. The CDR3 is 16 amino acids. Germline V gene lookup returns CDR1 SGHNT and CDR2 YENEEA. The V segment lost 1 base and the J segment 4 bases; nucleotides outside the gene matches: 8. The CDR3: CASSLGLAGTRETQYF. CDR3 sequence (DNA): TGTGCCAGCAGCTTAGGGTTAGCGGGGACAAGAGAGACCCAGTACTTC.

The V call is TRBV6-5, the J call TRBJ1-5; D possibly corresponds to TRBD1 (5 bases). CDR1 is MNHEY, CDR2 SVGAGI, per germline. The V gene lost 6 bases and the J gene lost 2 bases, with 14 bases spanning the gap. The CDR3 length is 15 residues. CDR3 coding DNA: TGTGCCAGCAGCCCACTAGGACACCGCAATCAGCCCCAGCATTTT. Protein sequence: CASSPLGHRNQPQHF.

The V and J genes are TRBV27 and TRBJ1-1; TRBD1 agrees at 8 bases. CDR3 length: 18 amino acids. CDR1 MNHEY and CDR2 SMNVEV come from the germline V gene (reference sequence). The ends lost 6 bases at V and 1 base at J; junction bases unmatched: 16. DNA for the CDR3: TGTGCCAGCAGAGCGACAGGGGCGGGGGGTTGGAGGAACACTGAAGCTTTCTTT. As protein: CASRATGAGGWRNTEAFF.

The chain links TRBV19 to TRBJ1-1; TRBD1 aligns across 8 bases. The CDR3 sequence is 13 residues long. The J segment lost 3 bases and the V segment lost 5 bases, leaving 2 bases of the junction unmatched. Germline V lookup: CDR1 LNHDA, CDR2 SQIVND (reference sequence). Here the CDR3 reads CASSGTGYTEAFF. Here the CDR3 DNA reads TGTGCCAGTAGTGGGACAGGATACACTGAAGCTTTCTTT.

The rearrangement links TRBV5-4 to TRBJ2-7, with D hard to call. V lost 0 bases and J lost 1, with 14 bases in between. This CDR3 has 16 amino acids. CDR1 and CDR2 (germline): SGHNT, YYREEE (reference sequence). In DNA, the CDR3 is TGTGCCAGCAGCTTGGTTGGGCAGACTTTATCCTACGAGCAGTACTTC. As protein: CASSLVGQTLSYEQYF.

For the CDR3, the DNA is TGTGCCAGCAGTCTCGACCCAGGGAACTCTGGAAACACCATATATTTT. Translated: CASSLDPGNSGNTIYF. V gene TRBV28 combines with J gene TRBJ1-3; a possible D gene is TRBD1 (5 bases). V was trimmed by 5 bases and J by 0 bases, leaving 14 bases between them. Germline CDR1 reads MDHEN; CDR2 reads SYDVKM. CDR3 length: 16 residues.

The chain recombines TRBV27 with TRBJ2-1; 15 bases map to TRBD2. With V trimmed by 8 bases and J by 8 bases, 10 bases remained unmatched. Germline V CDR1 and CDR2: MNHEY, SMNVEV (reference sequence). CDR3 size: 16 residues. The CDR3 sequence is CASRLRTSGGADEQFF. The CDR3 coding sequence is TGTGCCAGCCGCTTAAGGACTAGCGGGGGGGCAGATGAGCAGTTCTTC.

The chain couples TRBV11-3 to TRBJ1-1; 12 nucleotides align to TRBD1. The J segment lost 5 bases and the V segment lost 5 bases, leaving 6 bases of the junction unmatched. The CDR3 has 15 amino acids. CDR1 SGHNT and CDR2 YENEEA come from the germline V gene. The CDR3: CASSQGQGAKTEAFF. CDR3 in DNA: TGTGCCAGCAGCCAGGGACAGGGGGCCAAAACTGAAGCTTTCTTT.

The genes are TRBV5-4 and TRBJ2-4; possible D gene TRBD2, 7 bases. Germline V gives CDR1 SGHNT, CDR2 YYREEE (reference sequence). The CDR3 consists of 14 residues. The V end was cut by 3 bases, the J end by 4 bases, with 11 bases between. The CDR3 region is CASSSGGLKNIQYF. Here the CDR3 DNA reads TGTGCCAGCAGCTCGGGGGGCTTAAAAAACATTCAGTACTTC. The full variable domain, rest sourced from reference TRBV5-4 and TRBJ2-4, is ETGVTQSPTHLIKTRGQQVTLRCSSQSGHNTVSWYQQALGQGPQFIFQYYREEENGRGNFPPRFSGLQFPNYSSELNVNALELDDSALYLCASSSGGLKNIQYFGAGTRLSVL.

This chain joins TRBV5-1 and TRBJ1-2; D uncertain. This CDR3 is built from 12 residues. V gave up 2 bases and J gave up 6 bases, with 8 bases separating them. Germline V gene sequence: CDR1 SGHRS, CDR2 YFSETQ. This chain's CDR3 is CASSLNGDGYTF. The CDR3 DNA follows: TGCGCCAGCAGCTTAAATGGCGATGGCTACACCTTC.

The chain uses TRBV7-8 and TRBJ1-1; D gene uncertain. V was cut by 1 base and J by 1 base, with 16 bases left in between. This CDR3 spans 17 amino acids. Germline-derived CDR1 and CDR2 are SGHVS and FQNEAQ. CDR3 residues: CASSLVEGGGGNTEAFF. CDR3 DNA sequence: TGTGCCAGCAGCTTAGTGGAGGGTGGCGGAGGGAACACTGAAGCTTTCTTT.

The chain recombines TRBV7-7 with TRBJ1-2, with 8 bases identical to TRBD1. V lost 1 base, J lost 7 bases, and 8 bases stayed unmatched. CDR1 and CDR2 (germline): SSHAT, FNYEAQ (reference sequence). CDR3 length: 15 amino acids. The CDR3 nucleotides are TGTGCCAGCAGCTTAGTCGACAGGGGCCCTATTGGCTACACCTTC. It codes for CASSLVDRGPIGYTF.

The chain's CDR3 is CASGKGGSYNSPLHF. Written as DNA, the CDR3 is TGTGCCAGCGGGAAAGGGGGTTCCTATAATTCACCCCTCCACTTT. The rearrangement uses TRBV5-5 and TRBJ1-6, with a weak D call TRBD1 (6 bases). Germline CDR1 reads SGHKS; CDR2 reads YYEKEE (reference sequence). The CDR3 loop spans 15 amino acids. Trimming removed 7 bases from V and 1 base from J, with 12 bases in between.

This chain connects TRBV5-1 to TRBJ1-1, with a possible D match to TRBD1 (5 bases). Deletions cut 6 bases from V and 0 bases from J, with 12 bases between. This CDR3 has 14 residues. CDR1 is SGHRS, CDR2 YFSETQ, per germline. The CDR3 spells CASTVGTMNTEAFF. The CDR3, as DNA: TGCGCCAGCACGGTAGGGACCATGAACACTGAAGCTTTCTTT. Full variable domain (outside the CDR3, taken from reference TRBV5-1 and TRBJ1-1): KAGVTQTPRYLIKTRGQQVTLSCSPISGHRSVSWYQQTPGQGLQFLFEYFSETQRNKGNFPGRFSGRQFSNSRSEMNVSTLELGDSALYLCASTVGTMNTEAFFGQGTRLTVV.

The chain carries TRBV12-5 and TRBJ1-2; TRBD1 agrees at 9 bases. The trim removed 5 bases at V and 13 bases at J, leaving 17 bases unmatched. The V gene's germline CDR1 is LGHNT and CDR2 FRNRAP. There are 15 residues in the CDR3. Here the CDR3 DNA reads TGTGCTAGTGGTGGGTGGGACAGGGACCCCACTACGACCACCTTC. Translation: CASGGWDRDPTTTTF.

The rearrangement joins TRBV7-9 to TRBJ1-2; D is possibly TRBD1 (5 bases). Germline V gene sequence: CDR1 SEHNR, CDR2 FQNEAQ (reference sequence). CDR3 length: 16 amino acids. V lost 3 bases and J lost 0, with 14 bases in between. This chain's CDR3 is CASSLRGTNSNYGYTF. The CDR3, as DNA: TGTGCCAGCAGCTTGCGAGGGACCAATTCTAACTATGGCTACACCTTC. Drawing the rest from reference TRBV7-9 and TRBJ1-2, the complete variable domain is DTGVSQNPRHKITKRGQNVTFRCDPISEHNRLYWYRQTLGQGPEFLTYFQNEAQLEKSRLLSDRFSAERPKGSFSTLEIQRTEQGDSAMYLCASSLRGTNSNYGYTFGSGTRLTVV.

The chain is built from TRBV19 and TRBJ2-1; unclear D gene. In germline, CDR1 is LNHDA, CDR2 SQIVND (reference sequence). The CDR3 has 11 amino acids. This CDR3 reads CALGVGNEQFF. In nucleotides, the CDR3 is TGTGCGTTAGGAGTTGGCAATGAGCAGTTCTTC.

This chain joins TRBV9 and TRBJ1-1; a weak D match, TRBD1 (5 bases). V was trimmed by 7 bases and J by 4 bases, leaving 11 bases between them. The CDR3 totals 12 residues. The germline CDR1 and CDR2 sequences are SGDLS and YYNGEE. The CDR3 loop is CASGTPSTEAFF. The CDR3 DNA reads as TGTGCCAGCGGGACTCCGAGCACTGAAGCTTTCTTT.

The chain combines TRBV24-1 with TRBJ2-1; 10 bases are shared with TRBD1. The CDR3 covers 17 residues. After removal of 3 bases from V and 5 bases from J, the junction contained 9 bases not matched to a gene. Germline assignment: CDR1 KGHDR and CDR2 SFDVKD. In DNA, the CDR3 is TGTGCCACCAGTGATCGGAACAGACAGGGGGCAAACAATGAGCAGTTCTTC. Residues: CATSDRNRQGANNEQFF.

The V call is TRBV15, the J call TRBJ1-4; D is undetermined. The CDR3 extends over 15 amino acids. Trimming removed 0 bases from V and 4 bases from J, with 9 bases in between. In germline, CDR1 is LNHNV, CDR2 YYDKDF (reference sequence). The DNA for the CDR3 is TGTGCCACCAGCAGAGATTTGTCCCATAATGAAAAACTGTTTTTT. It encodes CATSRDLSHNEKLFF.